This T cell receptor (beta chain) appears in the sequencing data of a study of blood T cells in healthy people across ages. Each donor's blood draw was roughly 9.8 milliliters of peripheral blood. In its sample, this clonotype was seen a few times. V was trimmed by 5 bases and J by 10 bases, leaving 14 bases between them. This CDR3 has 11 amino acids. The germline V gene has CDR1 DFQATT and CDR2 SNEGSKA (reference sequence). Using a J-beta primer mix together with a sample-barcoded 5' primer, a second PCR was run for about 6 to 11 cycles. TCRdb reprocessed the 5' RACE reads via MiXCR and lists one record per CDR3 protein. The sample consists of approximately 780,000 distinct CDR3 sequences, approximately 24% of them appearing once. These data were likewise used in another study, on T cells of mothers and their children.

Sequenced: blood. V and J are TRBV20-1 and TRBJ1-1; a weak D match, TRBD1 (6 bases). This TCR came from a boy between 5 and 17 years old in good health. The CDR3 loop reads CSALQGTRAFF. The CDR3 DNA is TGCAGTGCTCTACAGGGAACAAGAGCTTTCTTT.